The rows below give T cell receptor beta chains drawn from one sample of a study of shared clonotypes between healthy human individuals. Sequenced by immunoSEQ multiplex PCR; TCRdb stores in-frame clones only, minus some. In the table there are about 2.4 million clones, roughly 93% of which are singletons. The sample was naive CD4+ T cells from PBMCs. The receptors stem from a man in his late teens or twenties in good health. Some clones in this sample may be carry-over from other donors' samples. Each CDR3 is given with its conserved first and last residue. D genes are given only for firm matches. Not every row has a clone size; where given, it reads once, few, many or a size class.

size: -
length: 13
D: -
V: TRBV28
J: TRBJ2-2
DNA: TGTGCCAGCAGAAAACAGGGCGCCGGGGAGCTGTTTTTT
CDR3: CASRKQGAGELFF

size: -
length: 16
D: TRBD1
V: TRBV9
J: TRBJ1-2
DNA: TGTGCCAGCAGCGTCGGAGGGGGCACTGAGGTTCGGGGCTACACCTTC
CDR3: CASSVGGGTEVRGYTF

size: -
length: 17
D: -
V: TRBV7-9
J: TRBJ2-7
DNA: TGTGCCAGCAGCCCTCGGATATCGGGGACTCCGGCGGGGGAGCAGTACTTC
CDR3: CASSPRISGTPAGEQYF

size: -
length: 11
D: -
V: TRBV30
J: TRBJ2-2
DNA: TGTGCCTGGGGGGAAACCGGGGAGCTGTTTTTT
CDR3: CAWGETGELFF

size: -
length: 14
D: -
V: TRBV5-1
J: TRBJ2-1
DNA: TGCGCCAGCAGCTTGGTTGTCTCCTACAATGAGCAGTTCTTC
CDR3: CASSLVVSYNEQFF

size: once
length: 15
D: TRBD2
V: TRBV11-1
J: TRBJ2-1
DNA: TGTGCCAGCAGCTCACTAGCGGGAGTCTACAATGAGCAGTTCTTC
CDR3: CASSSLAGVYNEQFF

size: -
length: 15
D: TRBD2
V: TRBV11-2
J: TRBJ2-7
DNA: TGTGCCAGCAGCTTAGCTGCGGGAGGAACCTACGAGCAGTACTTC
CDR3: CASSLAAGGTYEQYF

size: once
length: 14
D: TRBD2
V: TRBV5-6
J: TRBJ2-1
DNA: TGTGCCAGCAGCTTGGGGGCTAGCGGGAATGAGCAGTTCTTC
CDR3: CASSLGASGNEQFF

size: -
length: 11
D: -
V: TRBV19
J: TRBJ1-1
DNA: TGTGCCAGTAGTGGGGGTAATGAAGCTTTCTTT
CDR3: CASSGGNEAFF

size: -
length: 13
D: -
V: TRBV2
J: TRBJ2-1
DNA: TGTGCCAGCAGACCCGGCCCCTACAATGAGCAGTTCTTC
CDR3: CASRPGPYNEQFF

size: -
length: 13
D: -
V: TRBV6-5
J: TRBJ2-7
DNA: TGTGCCAGCAGCGCGCGGACCCCACCAAGGGAGTACTTC
CDR3: CASSARTPPREYF

size: once
length: 13
D: -
V: TRBV29-1
J: TRBJ2-3
DNA: TGCAGCGTTGAAGGCAGGGCCACAGATACGCAGTATTTT
CDR3: CSVEGRATDTQYF

size: -
length: 15
D: TRBD1
V: TRBV5-1
J: TRBJ1-3
DNA: TGCGCCAGCAGCATCCAGGGGGGCTCTGGAAACACCATATATTTT
CDR3: CASSIQGGSGNTIYF

size: -
length: 14
D: TRBD1
V: TRBV2
J: TRBJ1-5
DNA: TGTGCCAGCAGTCAACAGGGGAGCAATCAGCCCCAGCATTTT
CDR3: CASSQQGSNQPQHF

size: -
length: 15
D: -
V: TRBV5-1
J: TRBJ1-1
DNA: TGCGCCAGCAGCGTTGCAGTCGGCAGGAACACTGAAGCTTTCTTT
CDR3: CASSVAVGRNTEAFF

size: -
length: 16
D: TRBD1
V: TRBV15
J: TRBJ2-3
DNA: TGTGCCACCAGCAGAGATCGGGCAGGGGGTACAGATACGCAGTATTTT
CDR3: CATSRDRAGGTDTQYF

size: -
length: 17
D: -
V: TRBV11-2
J: TRBJ2-1
DNA: TGTGCCAGCAGCTTCCAAGGCCAGTCAAGCTCCTACAATGAGCAGTTCTTC
CDR3: CASSFQGQSSSYNEQFF

size: few
length: 12
D: -
V: TRBV10-1
J: TRBJ2-2
DNA: TGCGCCAGCGGAACGAACACCGGGGAGCTGTTTTTT
CDR3: CASGTNTGELFF

size: -
length: 19
D: TRBD2
V: TRBV27
J: TRBJ2-5
DNA: TGTGCCAGCAGTTTATCGCCGGGACTAGCGGGCCGGGACCAAGAGACCCAGTACTTC
CDR3: CASSLSPGLAGRDQETQYF

size: -
length: 15
D: -
V: TRBV6-6
J: TRBJ2-2
DNA: TGTGCCAGCAGTTACGGGACAAGATACACCGGGGAGCTGTTTTTT
CDR3: CASSYGTRYTGELFF

size: -
length: 13
D: -
V: TRBV28
J: TRBJ1-2
DNA: TGTGCCAGCAGTTTATTCCAGGGTTTGGGCTACACCTTC
CDR3: CASSLFQGLGYTF

size: -
length: 15
D: -
V: TRBV11-2
J: TRBJ2-1
DNA: TGTGCCAGCAGCTTAGTAGGGACCGCCTACAATGAGCAGTTCTTC
CDR3: CASSLVGTAYNEQFF

size: -
length: 16
D: -
V: TRBV7-3
J: TRBJ2-4
DNA: TGTGCCAGCAGCCAGCAGGGGGGCGCAGCCAAAAACATTCAGTACTTC
CDR3: CASSQQGGAAKNIQYF

size: once
length: 16
D: TRBD1
V: TRBV11-3
J: TRBJ1-2
DNA: TGTGCCAGCAGCTACCGGGACAGGCGCCTGGCGGAAGGCTACACCTTC
CDR3: CASSYRDRRLAEGYTF

size: -
length: 13
D: -
V: TRBV7-3
J: TRBJ1-1
DNA: TGTGCCAGCAGCTTAGGCGTGAGTACTGAAGCTTTCTTT
CDR3: CASSLGVSTEAFF

size: -
length: 15
D: TRBD1
V: TRBV5-6
J: TRBJ2-7
DNA: TGTGCCAGCAGCTACCGGGACAGGGATTCGGGAGAGCAGTACTTC
CDR3: CASSYRDRDSGEQYF

size: -
length: 14
D: TRBD1
V: TRBV7-2
J: TRBJ2-3
DNA: TGTGCCAGCAGCTGGGACAGGTTCACAGATACGCAGTATTTT
CDR3: CASSWDRFTDTQYF

size: once
length: 13
D: -
V: TRBV27
J: TRBJ2-5
DNA: TGTGCCAGCAGTCGACTAGTCCAAGAGACCCAGTACTTC
CDR3: CASSRLVQETQYF

size: -
length: 11
D: -
V: TRBV28
J: TRBJ1-5
DNA: TGTGCCAGCAGTTTTCACCAGCCCCAGCATTTT
CDR3: CASSFHQPQHF

size: -
length: 15
D: -
V: TRBV7-3
J: TRBJ2-3
DNA: TGTGCCAGCAGCTTAAGGTTCGCAGACTCAGATACGCAGTATTTT
CDR3: CASSLRFADSDTQYF

size: once
length: 16
D: TRBD2
V: TRBV5-1
J: TRBJ2-2
DNA: TGCGCCAGCAGCTTGGGGACTAGCCCATCTTTCGGGGAGCTGTTTTTT
CDR3: CASSLGTSPSFGELFF

size: -
length: 15
D: TRBD2
V: TRBV27
J: TRBJ2-2
DNA: TGTGCCAGCAGTTTATGGGCGGGAGGGACCGGGGAGCTGTTTTTT
CDR3: CASSLWAGGTGELFF

size: -
length: 17
D: -
V: TRBV27
J: TRBJ1-1
DNA: TGTGCCAGCAGTTTAGGTCGGCAGGGGACCCTGAACACTGAAGCTTTCTTT
CDR3: CASSLGRQGTLNTEAFF

size: -
length: 17
D: TRBD2
V: TRBV4-1
J: TRBJ2-7
DNA: TGCGCCAGCAGCCAAGCAACCGGGACTAGCGGATCCTACGAGCAGTACTTC
CDR3: CASSQATGTSGSYEQYF

size: -
length: 13
D: -
V: TRBV9
J: TRBJ2-7
DNA: TGTGCCAGCAGCCCCGAACACACGCGGGAGCAGTACTTC
CDR3: CASSPEHTREQYF

size: -
length: 17
D: -
V: TRBV7-9
J: TRBJ2-5
DNA: TGTGCCAGCAGCTTTATCGCAGGGGGAGGTAGAGGGGAGACCCAGTACTTC
CDR3: CASSFIAGGGRGETQYF

size: -
length: 16
D: TRBD2
V: TRBV5-1
J: TRBJ2-3
DNA: TGCGCCAGCAGCCAGAATAGCGGGGGGCGTGCAGATACGCAGTATTTT
CDR3: CASSQNSGGRADTQYF

size: -
length: 15
D: -
V: TRBV9
J: TRBJ1-4
DNA: TGTGCCAGCAGCGCCACCCCAGGTGGTTGGGAAAAACTGTTTTTT
CDR3: CASSATPGGWEKLFF

size: -
length: 15
D: -
V: TRBV5-1
J: TRBJ1-4
DNA: TGCGCCAGCAGCTTGGAGCCCCAGATGGGTGAAAAACTGTTTTTT
CDR3: CASSLEPQMGEKLFF

size: -
length: 17
D: TRBD2
V: TRBV19
J: TRBJ2-5
DNA: TGTGCCAGTTCTAGGACTAGCGGGAGCCCCTTCCAAGAGACCCAGTACTTC
CDR3: CASSRTSGSPFQETQYF

size: -
length: 14
D: -
V: TRBV5-8
J: TRBJ1-5
DNA: TGTGCCAGCAGCTGGGGGTATAGCAATCAGCCCCAGCATTTT
CDR3: CASSWGYSNQPQHF

size: -
length: 13
D: -
V: TRBV7-9
J: TRBJ2-3
DNA: TGTGCCAGCAGCTTCGGGCCCACAGATACGCAGTATTTT
CDR3: CASSFGPTDTQYF

size: once
length: 15
D: -
V: TRBV7-9
J: TRBJ2-7
DNA: TGTGCCAGCAGCTTCTCGGATGGGGGGCCCTACGAGCAGTACTTC
CDR3: CASSFSDGGPYEQYF

size: -
length: 18
D: -
V: TRBV6-1
J: TRBJ2-1
DNA: TGTGCCAGCAGTGTCAATGTTGGGGCAGGGAGCTCCTACAATGAGCAGTTCTTC
CDR3: CASSVNVGAGSSYNEQFF

size: -
length: 16
D: -
V: TRBV7-3
J: TRBJ2-2
DNA: TGTGCCAGCAGCTCGAGAAGGTCGGCGAACACCGGGGAGCTGTTTTTT
CDR3: CASSSRRSANTGELFF

size: -
length: 12
D: -
V: TRBV19
J: TRBJ1-5
DNA: TGTGCCAGTAGTTTCAGGGGTCAGCCCCAGCATTTT
CDR3: CASSFRGQPQHF

size: once
length: 12
D: -
V: TRBV28
J: TRBJ1-4
DNA: TGTGCCAGCAGTTTACAGGGTGGAAAACTGTTTTTT
CDR3: CASSLQGGKLFF

size: -
length: 14
D: -
V: TRBV5-4
J: TRBJ2-1
DNA: TGTGCCAGCAGCTCACCTAAAGCCGATGATGAGCAGTTCTTC
CDR3: CASSSPKADDEQFF

size: -
length: 15
D: TRBD1
V: TRBV7-2
J: TRBJ2-4
DNA: TGTGCCAGCAACAAGGGGACAGGGAGTTGGAACATTCAGTACTTC
CDR3: CASNKGTGSWNIQYF